Below, 14 T cell receptor beta chains from the same sample are listed, as sequenced in a study of neoadjuvant anti-PD-1 for oral cavity cancer. The sample's time point: after neoadjuvant nivolumab, at surgical resection. The repertoire was sequenced with immunoSEQ multiplex PCR; TCRdb's copy has only in-frame clones and lacks some. The table shows just over 65,000 clones, with around 84% occurring only once. The starting material was PBMCs, obtained after nivolumab (anti-PD-1) treatment. The receptors shown here come from a person aged 35-79 years with oral cavity squamous cell carcinoma.

The chain joins TRBV2 to TRBJ1-1; TRBD1 is a possible D gene (5 bases). Trimming shortened V by 5 bases and J by 1 base, and 11 bases separated the two germline ends. Germline CDR1 SNHLY, CDR2 FYNNEI. This CDR3 is 14 amino acids long. The CDR3 DNA reads as TGTGCCAGCAGTCGACAGAGCTCGAACACTGAAGCTTTCTTT. Translating it yields CASSRQSSNTEAFF.

The chain is built from TRBV7-9 and TRBJ1-1; D gene uncertain. The CDR3 has 12 residues. The germline V gene encodes CDR1 SEHNR and CDR2 FQNEAQ (reference sequence). Trimming pared 0 bases from V and 11 bases from J, leaving 10 bases between. The CDR3 is CASSLAPSGAFF. CDR3 bases: TGTGCCAGCAGCTTAGCCCCTTCTGGGGCTTTCTTT.

The CDR3 spells CASSLGDSSNQPQHF. CDR3 in DNA: TGTGCCAGCAGCTTAGGGGACAGTAGCAATCAGCCCCAGCATTTT. The V call is TRBV7-9, the J call TRBJ1-5; TRBD1 aligns across 7 bases. The CDR3 length is 15 residues. The V gene's germline CDR1 is SEHNR and CDR2 FQNEAQ (reference sequence). With 1 base clipped from V and 0 bases from J, the junction kept 0 bases outside the gene matches.

This chain joins TRBV10-3 and TRBJ2-3; TRBD2 matches 7 bases. The CDR3 runs 14 residues. Germline trimming cut 7 bases from V and 4 bases from J; bases unmatched to any gene: 8. In germline, CDR1 is ENHRY, CDR2 SYGVKD. Here the CDR3 reads CAITRDYQADTQYF. The CDR3 DNA is TGTGCCATCACCAGGGACTACCAAGCAGATACGCAGTATTTT.

The chain has TRBV6-6 and TRBJ1-5; 8 positions match TRBD1. Germline lookup yields CDR1 MNHNY and CDR2 SVGAGI (reference sequence). The junction had 11 bases not matched to a gene; V was cut back by 5 bases and J by 5 bases. The CDR3 is 16 amino acids. In DNA, the CDR3 is TGTGCCAGCAGTCTCCCGAGGACAGGGAACGATCAGCCCCAGCATTTT. Its translation is CASSLPRTGNDQPQHF.

V and J are TRBV6-5 and TRBJ2-5; 7 bases line up with TRBD2. The CDR3 is 15 residues long. Trimming at V came to 6 bases and at J to 4 bases, leaving 11 bases not matched to a gene. CDR1 and CDR2 (germline): MNHEY, SVGAGI. The CDR3: CASSLRAGWGETQYF. CDR3 nucleotides: TGTGCCAGCAGCCTGAGAGCGGGGTGGGGAGAGACCCAGTACTTC.

The genes are TRBV19 and TRBJ2-5; perhaps TRBD2 as D (6 bases). The CDR3 loop spans 14 amino acids. Deletions cut 3 bases from V and 1 base from J, with 9 bases between. CDR1 LNHDA and CDR2 SQIVND come from the germline V gene (reference sequence). The CDR3: CASSITGGQETQYF. In DNA, the CDR3 is TGTGCCAGTAGTATTACCGGGGGCCAAGAGACCCAGTACTTC.

V and J are TRBV19 and TRBJ1-1; possibly TRBD1 for D (6 bases). This CDR3 region has 12 residues. V lost 10 bases to trimming and J lost 6 bases, with 15 bases between them. Per germline, CDR1 LNHDA and CDR2 SQIVND (reference sequence). The CDR3 bases are TGTGCCACCTCGGGGGACACCCCTGAAGCTTTCTTT. It yields the protein CATSGDTPEAFF. The full variable domain, completed using reference TRBV19 and TRBJ1-1, is DGGITQSPKYLFRKEGQNVTLSCEQNLNHDAMYWYRQDPGQGLRLIYYSQIVNDFQKGDIAEGYSVSREKKESFPLTVTSAQKNPTAFYLCATSGDTPEAFFGQGTRLTVV.

This chain joins TRBV28 and TRBJ1-5; D uncertain. Looked up from germline, CDR1 is MDHEN and CDR2 is SYDVKM. Trimming removed 2 bases at V and 1 base at J, with 12 bases between. CDR3 length equals 16 residues. CDR3 DNA sequence: TGTGCCAGCAGTTTAAGGCCCCACGACAGCAATCAGCCCCAGCATTTT. This gives the protein CASSLRPHDSNQPQHF.

The rearrangement uses TRBV10-3 and TRBJ2-7; maybe TRBD1 (5 bases). Trimming took 0 bases from V and 4 from J, leaving 13 bases between them. There are 15 residues in the CDR3. From germline, CDR1 is ENHRY and CDR2 SYGVKD. CDR3 residues: CAISESGVAFYEQYF. For the CDR3, the DNA is TGTGCCATCAGTGAGTCAGGGGTCGCCTTTTACGAGCAGTACTTC.

The V call is TRBV5-1, the J call TRBJ2-7; 7 bases fit TRBD2. Trimming took 0 bases from V and 1 from J; bases not matched to a gene: 4. The CDR3 spans 15 residues. The V gene's germline CDR1 is SGHRS and CDR2 YFSETQ. This CDR3 is CASSLVASGSYEQYF. In nucleotides, the CDR3 is TGCGCCAGCAGCTTGGTTGCTAGCGGATCCTACGAGCAGTACTTC. The full variable domain, with the rest looked up from reference TRBV5-1 and TRBJ2-7, is KAGVTQTPRYLIKTRGQQVTLSCSPISGHRSVSWYQQTPGQGLQFLFEYFSETQRNKGNFPGRFSGRQFSNSRSEMNVSTLELGDSALYLCASSLVASGSYEQYFGPGTRLTVT.

This clone was recorded once. The chain recombines TRBV10-3 with TRBJ2-7; no clear D gene. Trimming pared 3 bases from V and 0 bases from J, leaving 9 bases between. The CDR3 is made up of 14 amino acids. CDR1 and CDR2 from the germline V gene are ENHRY and SYGVKD. DNA for the CDR3: TGTGCCATCAGTGACTCACAGAGCTCCTACGAGCAGTACTTC. As protein: CAISDSQSSYEQYF.

About this clone itself: Additional DNA sequences in this sample encode the identical CDR3. The CDR3 reads CASSTGGGTEAFF. CDR3 nucleotide sequence: TGCGCCAGCAGCACCGGAGGGGGGACTGAAGCTTTCTTT. V and J are TRBV5-1 and TRBJ1-1, with a weak D call TRBD1 (6 bases). Germline V gene lookup returns CDR1 SGHRS and CDR2 YFSETQ. V shed 4 bases and J shed 5 bases, with 12 bases lying between them. The CDR3 totals 13 residues.

The chain combines TRBV30 with TRBJ2-7; the D is unclear. V lost 0 bases and J 5 bases, leaving 11 bases between the germline ends. Germline values: CDR1 GTSNPN, CDR2 SVGIG (reference sequence). There are 13 residues in the CDR3. The CDR3 is CAWSVPGNHEQYF. In DNA form, the CDR3 reads TGTGCCTGGAGTGTACCTGGGAACCACGAGCAGTACTTC.